What follows describes a single T cell receptor (beta chain). Antigen specificity is unknown. CDR3 length equals 17 residues. Germline CDR1 and CDR2: SGHTA and FQGTGA. With 2 bases removed from V and 1 base from J, the gap between germline ends came to 16 bases. These data come from a study of OX40 agonist ivuxolimab in advanced cancers. Study at large: Partial responses occurred in three patients (one hepatocellular carcinoma, two cutaneous melanoma).

Anyone with autoimmune disease history or systemic immunosuppression was excluded. TCRdb's table, derived via immunoSEQ multiplex PCR, lists solely in-frame clones and lacks some. The repertoire holds tens of thousands of clones, around three quarters seen once, with around 25% in the top ten. Study observations and caveats: Expanded clones were, on average, more numerous in CD8+ T cells than in CD4+.

This rearrangement joins TRBV7-3 to TRBJ2-3, with D unclear. The sequences come from CD4+ or CD8+ T cells sorted from blood, collected in a trial of the OX40 agonist ivuxolimab. This clonotype originated in an adult with an advanced solid tumor such as melanoma, head and neck, liver or kidney cancer. DNA of the CDR3: TGTGCCAGCAGCTTACTCCGTCGTAGTGGGGGCACAGATACGCAGTATTTT. This encodes CASSLLRRSGGTDTQYF.